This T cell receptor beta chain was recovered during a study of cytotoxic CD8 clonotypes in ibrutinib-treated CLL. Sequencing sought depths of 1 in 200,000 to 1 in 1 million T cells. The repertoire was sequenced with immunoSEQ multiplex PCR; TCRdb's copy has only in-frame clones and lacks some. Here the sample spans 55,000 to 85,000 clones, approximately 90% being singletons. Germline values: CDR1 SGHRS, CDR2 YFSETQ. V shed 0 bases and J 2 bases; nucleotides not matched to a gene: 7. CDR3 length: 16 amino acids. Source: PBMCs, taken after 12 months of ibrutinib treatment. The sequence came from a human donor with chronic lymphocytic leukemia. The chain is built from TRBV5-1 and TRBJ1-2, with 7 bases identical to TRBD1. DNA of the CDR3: TGCGCCAGCAGCTTGGAGCCGGGACAGAACAACTATGGCTACACCTTC. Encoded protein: CASSLEPGQNNYGYTF.